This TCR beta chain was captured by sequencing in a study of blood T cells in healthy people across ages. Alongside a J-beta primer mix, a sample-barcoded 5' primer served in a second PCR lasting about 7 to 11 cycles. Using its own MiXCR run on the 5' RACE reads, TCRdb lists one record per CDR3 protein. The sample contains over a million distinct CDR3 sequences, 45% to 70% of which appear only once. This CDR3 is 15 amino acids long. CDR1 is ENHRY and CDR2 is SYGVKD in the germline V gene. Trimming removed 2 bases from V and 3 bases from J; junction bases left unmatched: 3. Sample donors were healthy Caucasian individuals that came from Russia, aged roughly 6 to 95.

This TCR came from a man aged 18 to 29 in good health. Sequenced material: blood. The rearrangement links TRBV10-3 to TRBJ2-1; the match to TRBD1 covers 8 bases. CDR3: CAISERQGIYNEQFF. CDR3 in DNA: TGTGCCATCAGTGAGAGACAGGGGATCTACAATGAGCAGTTCTTC.